The following is a T cell receptor beta chain sequence with its context. These data originate in a study of neurological immune-mediated disorders. Each CDR3 protein gets one entry after TCRdb re-called the 5' RACE reads with MiXCR. The repertoire holds roughly 47,000 distinct CDR3 sequences, around 4.3% seen once, with under 6.5% in the top ten. This sequence was found in a woman in her fifties or sixties with multiple sclerosis. Material for sequencing was PBMCs.

In DNA form, the CDR3 reads TGTGCCAGCAGCCGGAAAGGTCTTAGAGCAGATACGCAGTATTTT. Its protein product is CASSRKGLRADTQYF. The V and J genes are TRBV7-2 and TRBJ2-3, with D unclear. The V end lost 5 bases, the J end lost 4 bases, and 16 bases lay between the germline ends. The CDR3 is made up of 15 amino acids. From germline, CDR1 is SGHTA and CDR2 FQGNSA.